This TCR beta chain came from a study of blood T cell repertoires in COVID-19. Trimming shortened V by 3 bases and J by 5 bases, and 8 bases separated the two germline ends. The CDR3 is 12 amino acids. From germline, CDR1 is SNHLY and CDR2 FYNNEI. Some clones are missing from TCRdb's copy, which holds only in-frame ones; the method was immunoSEQ multiplex PCR. This table holds more than 250,000 clones, about nine tenths found once. The chain links TRBV2 to TRBJ2-7; D remains ambiguous. The receptor was derived from a man aged 45 to 65 with active or convalescent COVID-19. The specimen was peripheral blood. The CDR3 nucleotides are TGTGCCAGCAGTGATAAGATAGACGAGCAGTACTTC. As protein: CASSDKIDEQYF.